These 16 T cell receptor beta chains share one sample of origin, sequenced in a study of technical replicates of blood from a handful of donors. Clones were sequenced by immunoSEQ multiplex PCR, and TCRdb holds only the in-frame ones, with some missing. Among roughly 16,000 clones listed, about 87% were seen once. The sequencing sample was made of PBMCs. These receptors were taken from a human donor in good health.

The rearrangement links TRBV19 to TRBJ1-4; TRBD1 might be the D (6 bases). The CDR3 is made up of 15 amino acids. The V gene's germline CDR1 is LNHDA and CDR2 SQIVND (reference sequence). V dropped 11 bases and J dropped 0 bases, with 16 bases sitting between them. The CDR3 region has the DNA TGTGCCTCTAGGGGGTCAGGAACAACTAATGAAAAACTGTTTTTT. Translating gives CASRGSGTTNEKLFF.

The V gene is TRBV5-8, the J gene TRBJ2-7; D perhaps matches TRBD1 (5 bases). The CDR3 is 14 residues long. Germline V lookup: CDR1 SGHTS, CDR2 YDEGEE. V was shortened by 2 bases and J by 7 bases, with 16 bases between the two germline ends. The CDR3 region is CASSFSYWAGEQYF. CDR3 in DNA: TGTGCCAGCAGCTTTTCTTATTGGGCAGGGGAGCAGTACTTC. Filled out from reference TRBV5-8 and TRBJ2-7, the complete variable domain reads EAGVTQSPTHLIKTRGQQATLRCSPISGHTSVYWYQQALGLGLQFLLWYDEGEERNRGNFPPRFSGRQFPNYSSELNVNALELEDSALYLCASSFSYWAGEQYFGPGTRLTVT.

The J gene is TRBJ2-1, the V gene TRBV10-3; D is possibly TRBD2 (6 bases). Deletions cut 0 bases from V and 7 bases from J, with 22 bases between. Germline loops: CDR1 ENHRY, CDR2 SYGVKD. CDR3 length: 18 residues. The CDR3 DNA reads TGTGCCATCAGTGAGTCGTTTCAGGCGGGGCGTGGGAGGAATGAGCAGTTCTTC. This sequence encodes CAISESFQAGRGRNEQFF.

For this clone: At one end, the junction sequence differs from germline, possibly due to a read error. The chain combines TRBV7-6 with TRBJ2-5; D not certain. CDR3 length: 13 amino acids. Per the germline V gene, CDR1 is SGHVS and CDR2 is FNYEAQ. The CDR3 DNA reads TGTGCCGGCAGCTTTTCCTACCAAGAGACCCAGTACTTC. Protein: CAGSFSYQETQYF.

The chain links TRBV28 to TRBJ2-7; 8 bases fit TRBD2. The CDR3 contains 11 residues. The germline V gene has CDR1 MDHEN and CDR2 SYDVKM. V trimming: 5 bases; J trimming: 12 bases; junction bases outside the gene matches: 6. The CDR3 DNA reads TGTGCCAGCAGTACAGGACTAGCTCTGTACTTC. It encodes CASSTGLALYF.

V and J are TRBV5-1 and TRBJ2-2, with 8 bases identical to TRBD2. The J segment lost 4 bases and the V segment lost 4 bases, leaving 12 bases of the junction unmatched. The CDR3 length is 17 residues. CDR1 is SGHRS, CDR2 YFSETQ, per germline. The CDR3 region is CASSPRMAGGTTGELFF. The DNA for the CDR3 is TGCGCCAGCAGCCCCCGAATGGCGGGAGGTACCACCGGGGAGCTGTTTTTT.

The chain has TRBV6-5 and TRBJ1-5; D is perhaps TRBD1 (6 bases). Germline V gene lookup returns CDR1 MNHEY and CDR2 SVGAGI. V was shortened by 2 bases and J by 5 bases, with 13 bases between the two germline ends. The CDR3 sequence is 15 residues long. The CDR3 coding sequence is TGTGCCAGCAGTTACGGGGCGGACAGCTATCAGCCCCAGCATTTT. Translated, it gives CASSYGADSYQPQHF.

The chain has TRBV29-1 and TRBJ2-1; a possible D gene is TRBD1 (6 bases). Trimming shortened V by 4 bases and J by 4 bases, and 14 bases separated the two germline ends. There are 14 residues in the CDR3. CDR1 is SQVTM, CDR2 ANQGSEA, per germline. CDR3 DNA: TGCAGCGTTGTGGGGGCCGAGGGTTACAATGAGCAGTTCTTC. It yields the protein CSVVGAEGYNEQFF.

The chain couples TRBV28 to TRBJ2-2, with D uncertain. Deletions cut 5 bases from V and 9 bases from J, with 10 bases between. There are 12 residues in the CDR3. CDR1 is MDHEN and CDR2 is SYDVKM in the germline V gene. CDR3 DNA sequence: TGTGCCAGCAGTCTGGAGAGTCGGGAGCTGTTTTTT. This codes for CASSLESRELFF.

The rearrangement uses TRBV30 and TRBJ1-5; TRBD1 aligns across 9 bases. The germline V gene has CDR1 GTSNPN and CDR2 SVGIG (reference sequence). The V and J ends lost 2 bases and 7 bases, in that order; junction bases with no gene match: 3. CDR3 length: 13 amino acids. CDR3 sequence (DNA): TGTGCCTGGAGTCAGGGACAGGGACAGCCCCAGCATTTT. Translation gives CAWSQGQGQPQHF.

V and J are TRBV4-1 and TRBJ2-6; TRBD1 is a possible D gene (5 bases). The V end lost 3 bases, the J end lost 0 bases, and 12 bases lay between the germline ends. Per the germline V gene, CDR1 is MGHRA and CDR2 is YSYEKL. This CDR3 has 17 residues. DNA of the CDR3: TGCGCCAGCAGCCACCTCCAGGACAACTCTGGGGCCAACGTCCTGACTTTC. Amino acids: CASSHLQDNSGANVLTF.

This rearrangement joins TRBV6-4 to TRBJ2-6; the match to TRBD1 covers 8 bases. V lost 6 bases to trimming and J lost 4 bases; unmatched junction nucleotides: 2. There are 14 residues in the CDR3. Germline V gives CDR1 MRHNA, CDR2 SNTAGT. The CDR3 reads CASRTGAGANVLTF. The CDR3 coding sequence is TGTGCCAGCAGGACAGGGGCCGGGGCCAACGTCCTGACTTTC.

The chain recombines TRBV10-3 with TRBJ2-3, with TRBD1 as a possible D gene (6 bases). Germline CDR1 ENHRY, CDR2 SYGVKD. V was shortened by 4 bases and J by 2 bases, with 13 bases between the two germline ends. The CDR3 runs to 15 residues. Here the CDR3 DNA reads TGTGCCATCAGTGGAGATACAGGGCTCACAGATACGCAGTATTTT. As protein: CAISGDTGLTDTQYF.

This chain joins TRBV4-1 and TRBJ1-2; tentatively, D is TRBD1 (5 bases). Germline CDR1 is MGHRA and CDR2 is YSYEKL. The CDR3 loop spans 16 amino acids. Between the trimmed V and J ends, which lost 3 bases and 0 bases, there was a span of 14 bases. The CDR3 DNA reads TGCGCCAGCAGCCAGGAGAGGGGAGGGGCTAACTATGGCTACACCTTC. Translation gives CASSQERGGANYGYTF.

CDR3 in DNA: TGCGCCAGCAGCTTACTAGCGGACTCCTACAATGAGCAGTTCTTC. This gives the protein CASSLLADSYNEQFF. This rearrangement joins TRBV5-1 to TRBJ2-1, with TRBD2 identical over 8 bases. In germline, CDR1 is SGHRS, CDR2 YFSETQ. The J segment lost 0 bases and the V segment lost 2 bases, leaving 1 base of the junction unmatched. This CDR3 comprises 15 residues.

The chain has TRBV7-2 and TRBJ1-5; 10 nucleotides align to TRBD1. CDR3 length: 17 residues. Germline CDR1 reads SGHTA; CDR2 reads FQGNSA. The V and J ends lost 4 bases and 3 bases, in that order; junction bases with no gene match: 9. The CDR3 sequence: CASSSQMGTGDNQPQHF. The CDR3 nucleotides read TGTGCCAGCAGCTCGCAGATGGGGACAGGGGACAATCAGCCCCAGCATTTT.